The next 2 T cell receptor beta chains were all read from a single sample in a study of tumor-infiltrating lymphocytes in oesophageal squamous cell carcinoma. TCRdb independently ran MiXCR on the PCR reads; one entry per CDR3 protein. Of 10,000 or so distinct CDR3 sequences in the sample, around three fifths are singletons; the top ten hold around 33%. Sequencing was performed on esophageal tumor tissue. The receptors here all came from a male donor with esophageal squamous cell carcinoma.

This clonotype has at least ten counts. The rearrangement joins TRBV6-1 to TRBJ1-5, with D possibly TRBD1 on 5 matching bases. From germline, CDR1 is MNHNS and CDR2 SASEGT. This CDR3 is 14 amino acids long. Between the trimmed V and J ends, which lost 5 bases and 3 bases, there was a span of 11 bases. CDR3 DNA: TGTGCCAGCAGTTCCTCAGGGCACAATCAGCCCCAGCATTTT. It codes for CASSSSGHNQPQHF.

CDR3 nucleotides: TGTGCCAGCAGTTACTCGGGGGGAGATGAGACCCAGTACTTC. Encoded protein: CASSYSGGDETQYF. V is TRBV6-6 and J is TRBJ2-5; tentatively, D is TRBD2 (6 bases). The germline gives CDR1 MNHNY, CDR2 SVGAGI (reference sequence). This CDR3 comprises 14 residues. V was trimmed by 0 bases and J by 5 bases, leaving 10 bases between them.